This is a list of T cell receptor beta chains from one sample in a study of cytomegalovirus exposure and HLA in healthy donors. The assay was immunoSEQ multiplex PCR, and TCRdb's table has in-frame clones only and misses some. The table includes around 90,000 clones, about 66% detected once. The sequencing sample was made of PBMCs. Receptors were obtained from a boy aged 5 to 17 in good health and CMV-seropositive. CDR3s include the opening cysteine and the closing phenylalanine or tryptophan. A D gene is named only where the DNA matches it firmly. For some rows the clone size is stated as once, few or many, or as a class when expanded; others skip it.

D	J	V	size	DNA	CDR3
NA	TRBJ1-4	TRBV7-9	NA	TGTGCCAGCAGCTTAGTGGGGGGAAACGAAAAACTGTTTTTT	CASSLVGGNEKLFF
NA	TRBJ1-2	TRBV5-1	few	TGCGCCAGCAGCCTTACCCGGGACTTACATGGCTACACCTTC	CASSLTRDLHGYTF
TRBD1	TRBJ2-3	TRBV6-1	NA	TGTGCCAACTCTAGGGACAGGGGCACAGATACGCAGTATTTT	CANSRDRGTDTQYF
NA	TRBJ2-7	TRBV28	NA	TGTGCCAGCAGTCCCGAAGACAGGAACGAGCAGTACTTC	CASSPEDRNEQYF
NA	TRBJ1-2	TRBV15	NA	TGTGCCACCAGCAGAGGGGAGGCTGGCTACACCTTC	CATSRGEAGYTF
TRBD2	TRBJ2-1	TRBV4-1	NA	TGCGCCAGTCGGGGCAGCGGGGGGGCCGGTGAGCAGTTCTTC	CASRGSGGAGEQFF
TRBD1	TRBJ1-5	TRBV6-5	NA	TGTGCCAGCAGTTACGGAAGACAGGGGGCAGATCAGCCCCAGCATTTT	CASSYGRQGADQPQHF
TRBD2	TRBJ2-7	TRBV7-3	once	TGTGCCAGCAGCTTAACTGGGACGGGAGGCTACGAGCAGTACTTC	CASSLTGTGGYEQYF
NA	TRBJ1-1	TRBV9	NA	TGTGCCAGCAGCTTGTCGGGGTTAGGCACTGAAGCTTTCTTT	CASSLSGLGTEAFF
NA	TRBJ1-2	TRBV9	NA	TGTGCCAGCAGCGCGGGAAAGAACTATGGCTACACCTTC	CASSAGKNYGYTF
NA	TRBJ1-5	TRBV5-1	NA	TGCGCCAGCAGCTTGGGTGACAGCAGCAATCAGCCCCAGCATTTT	CASSLGDSSNQPQHF
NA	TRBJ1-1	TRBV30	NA	TGTGCCTGGAGTGTTGGCAGTAACACTGAAGCTTTCTTT	CAWSVGSNTEAFF
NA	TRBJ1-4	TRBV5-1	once	TGCGCCAGCAGCCCGTCGGGGGTTTTGTCTGGTGAAAAACTGTTTTTT	CASSPSGVLSGEKLFF
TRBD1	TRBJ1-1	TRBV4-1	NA	TGCGCCAGCAGCCAGATGGGGGGACAGGTTCACATGAACACTGAAGCTTTCTTT	CASSQMGGQVHMNTEAFF
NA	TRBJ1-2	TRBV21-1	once	TGTGCCTCCGAGGCAGTCTATGGCTACACCTTC	CASEAVYGYTF
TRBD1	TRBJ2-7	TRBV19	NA	TGTGCCAGTAGTACACCCCTCGGACAGGGCGGCCACGAGCAGTACTTC	CASSTPLGQGGHEQYF
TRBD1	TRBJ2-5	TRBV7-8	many	TGTGCCAGCAGCTTAAGGGACAGAAGTCAAGAGACCCAGTACTTC	CASSLRDRSQETQYF
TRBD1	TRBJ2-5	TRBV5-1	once	TGCGCCAGCAGCTCGGACAGGTCCGGGAAGACCCAGTACTTC	CASSSDRSGKTQYF
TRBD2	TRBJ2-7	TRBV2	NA	TGTGCCAGCAGAATTCTAAGGGGTGGCGGGAGGGCCGCCGAGCAGTACTTC	CASRILRGGGRAAEQYF
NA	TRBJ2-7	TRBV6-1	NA	TGTGCCAGCAGCGAACCCCGGACAGCCTACGAGCAGTACTTC	CASSEPRTAYEQYF
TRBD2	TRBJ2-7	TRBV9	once	TGTGCCAGCAGCAACCGGGAGGGGCACTCCTACGAGCAGTACTTC	CASSNREGHSYEQYF
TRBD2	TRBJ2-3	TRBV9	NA	TGTGCCAGCAGCGTAGCTACGCTAGCGGCAGATACGCAGTATTTT	CASSVATLAADTQYF
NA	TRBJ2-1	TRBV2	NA	TGTGCCAGCAGTGAATCCCCGGGAGCGAATGAGCAGTTCTTC	CASSESPGANEQFF
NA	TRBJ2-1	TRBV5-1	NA	TGCGCCAGCAGCTTGGCCAGCTCCTACAATGAGCAGTTCTTC	CASSLASSYNEQFF
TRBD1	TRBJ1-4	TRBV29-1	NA	TGCAGCACTGGGACAGATGAAAAACTGTTTTTT	CSTGTDEKLFF
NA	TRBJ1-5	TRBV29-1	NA	TGCAGCGTTCTAGACAGGTTCGGTCAGCCCCAGCATTTT	CSVLDRFGQPQHF
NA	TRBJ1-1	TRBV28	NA	TGTGCTTCTATGAACACTGAAGCTTTCTTT	CASMNTEAFF
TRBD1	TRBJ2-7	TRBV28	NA	TGTGCCAGCAGTTTACAGACAGGGTGCGAGCAGTACTTC	CASSLQTGCEQYF
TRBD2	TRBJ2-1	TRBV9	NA	TGTGCCAGCAGCGTAGTTGGCGGGGGGGCCTCAGCTGAGCAGTTCTTC	CASSVVGGGASAEQFF
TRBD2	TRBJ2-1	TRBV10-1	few	TGCGCCAGCAGTGAAATAGCGGGAGGTCGTGAGCAGTTCTTC	CASSEIAGGREQFF
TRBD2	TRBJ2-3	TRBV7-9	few	TGTGCCAGCAGCCGCCGACTAGCGGGAGGGCCACCGAGCACAGATACGCAGTATTTT	CASSRRLAGGPPSTDTQYF
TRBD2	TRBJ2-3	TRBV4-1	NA	TGCGCCAGCAGCCAAGACAGACTAGCGGGGGTCCCAGATACGCAGTATTTT	CASSQDRLAGVPDTQYF
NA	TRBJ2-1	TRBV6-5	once	TGTGCCAGCAGGCTGACAGTCTTCTCCTACAATGAGCAGTTCTTC	CASRLTVFSYNEQFF
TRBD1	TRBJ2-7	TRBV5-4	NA	TGTGCCAGCAGCTTGGGGGCAGGGGGTTCCTACGAGCAGTACTTC	CASSLGAGGSYEQYF
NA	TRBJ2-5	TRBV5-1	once	TGCGCCAGCAGCTTGACAGGAGAAGAGACCCAGTACTTC	CASSLTGEETQYF
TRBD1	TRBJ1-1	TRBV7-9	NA	TGTGCCAGCAGCCCCCGACAGGGGGCTAACACTGAAGCTTTCTTT	CASSPRQGANTEAFF
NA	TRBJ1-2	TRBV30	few	TGTGCAGAGGGGGGGATTAACTATGGCTACACCTTC	CAEGGINYGYTF
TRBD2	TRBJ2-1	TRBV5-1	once	TGCGCCAGCAGCTTGGGAGGGACTAGCGGACCCAATGAGCAGTTCTTC	CASSLGGTSGPNEQFF
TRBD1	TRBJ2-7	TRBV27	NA	TGTGCCAGCAGTTTAGGACAGGTGAGCTCCTACGAGCAGTACTTC	CASSLGQVSSYEQYF
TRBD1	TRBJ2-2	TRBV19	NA	TGTGCCAGTCGGGGGACAGGGGGCACCGGGGAGCTGTTTTTT	CASRGTGGTGELFF